This record looks at one T cell receptor beta chain sequence and its context. The target of this receptor is not known. No much larger clonotype is one base removed from it; base qualities were not supplied. Additional DNA sequences in this sample encode the identical CDR3. From the germline V gene, CDR1 is SGDLS and CDR2 is YYNGEE. The CDR3 sequence holds 13 residues, the cysteine and phenylalanine included. CDR3 DNA is the only sequence kept; it has 39 bases, read in frame from the first base. The germline ends are 9 bases apart after V is trimmed by 3 bases and J by 2 bases. The sample originates from a study of graft-versus-host responses after intestinal transplantation (TCRdb year 2021). Background for the entire study: Multivisceral, liver-intestinal, or isolated intestinal transplants were received by the recipients. Anti-thymocyte globulin induction was given to all recipients, followed by maintenance tacrolimus and steroids for two to three years. Bulk TCR-beta CDR3 sequencing was used to track graft-versus-host and host-versus-graft alloreactive T cell clones in the graft, circulation and bone marrow after intestinal transplantation. Alloreactive clones were identified by sequencing pre-transplant mixed lymphocyte reaction products and comparing them with unstimulated pre-transplant donor and recipient T cells. Of the 20 to 25 intestinal transplant recipients enrolled in the cohort, one of whom was a retransplant, a few patients without pretransplant specimens were excluded. Donor T cell macrochimerism was defined as a peak of at least 4% donor T cells among recipient peripheral blood mononuclear cells. Rather than being sequenced by the commercial service, samples from three later patients were sequenced in-house on an Illumina MiSeq and processed with MiXCR. The full study reports these points: High GvH to HvG T cell clonal ratios were observed in the allografts of patients with donor T cell macrochimerism. GvH clones turned up in recipient bone marrow, with some appearing earlier in ileal mucosa or blood, a pattern consistent with an intestinal mucosal origin. Conclusions were limited by the relatively low number and heterogeneity of intestinal transplant patients. Peak levels of circulating GvH clones were associated with declines in HvG clones early after transplant.

The method was the immunoSEQ multiplex PCR assay. For most patients, genomic DNA was isolated using the Qiagen DNeasy Blood and Tissue Kit and was shipped frozen to Adaptive Biotechnologies for TCR sequencing. For most patients, genomic DNA was subjected to high-throughput TCR-beta CDR3 sequencing by Adaptive Biotechnologies. The authors' pipeline ran thus. Adaptive's ImmunoSEQ software was the source of the TCR sequencing data for 15 to 20 patients, while a few other patients were processed with MiXCR and VDJtools. To correct CD4 versus CD8 sorting errors, sequences present in both subsets at a frequency ratio below 5:1 were removed. CDR3 nucleotide sequences shared between donor and recipient were removed because their origin could not be assigned. To be classed as alloreactive, a clone needed at least 2-fold expansion over unstimulated cells and a minimum CFSE-low frequency of 0.002% (template counts) or 0.001% (read counts). A clone was considered mappable if detected in the sequenced pre-transplant spleen, lymph node, or MLR CFSE-low populations of the donor or recipient. Cumulative frequency of alloreactive clones was calculated as a percentage of all sequences weighted by copy number. Sourced from immuneACCESS, this table was stored by TCRdb with only in-frame sequences that have V and J called. A share of the clones is absent; for the studies checked, an unresolved V gene accounts for under half, and the remainder has no known explanation. Clonal size and the V and J genes are those of that table, whereas D and trimming came from the DNA. Counted in this sample were about 120,000 clones; roughly 95% of them appeared once. The ten largest clones represent roughly 3% of the sample.

Taken with the paper, the label for time point translates to: cells obtained before transplantation from donor or recipient. CD3+CD4+ and CD3+CD8+ populations were FACS-sorted from unstimulated pre-transplant donor and recipient cells taken from spleen or lymph nodes. The chain links TRBV9 with TRBJ2-7; the best D guess is TRBD2, with 5 bases matching. This TCR was recovered from a human donor who received an intestinal transplant. Sequences were derived from unstimulated CD8+ T cells sorted from spleen or lymph node cells, sampled before intestinal transplant. CDR3 loop: CASSGPGAYEQYF. The DNA reads TGTGCCAGCAGCGGACCCGGGGCCTACGAGCAGTACTTC.